Shown below are 28 T cell receptor beta chains from a single sample sequenced in a study of radiation and T cells in renal cell carcinoma. Data came from immunoSEQ multiplex PCR; TCRdb stores just in-frame clones and leaves some out. This sample has around 29,000 clones, with 81% found just once. The time point denotes: blood 4 weeks post-SBRT, at nephrectomy. Treatment meaning: 15 Gy SBRT to primary tumor, nephrectomy 4 weeks later. The material was blood, obtained from a patient whose treatment included radiotherapy and nephrectomy. These receptors originate from a man between 60 and 75 years old with renal cell carcinoma.

The rearrangement uses TRBV29-1 and TRBJ2-2; 9 bases map to TRBD2. The germline V gene has CDR1 SQVTM and CDR2 ANQGSEA. V lost 5 bases, J lost 0 bases, and 4 bases stayed unmatched. CDR3 length: 15 residues. CDR3 protein: CSVWGLAPNTGELFF. The DNA for the CDR3 is TGCAGCGTTTGGGGACTAGCTCCGAACACCGGGGAGCTGTTTTTT.

This clone was recorded only once. The chain recombines TRBV2 with TRBJ2-1, with D possibly TRBD2 on 5 matching bases. Trimming took off 6 bases at V and 3 bases at J, with 6 bases between the two ends. Germline V gene data show CDR1 as SNHLY and CDR2 as FYNNEI. The CDR3 sequence is 12 residues long. CDR3 nucleotide sequence: TGTGCCAGCAGCGGGGACTACAATGAGCAGTTCTTC. Protein sequence: CASSGDYNEQFF.

This clone appeared a single time. The J gene is TRBJ2-7, the V gene TRBV2; D gene uncertain. Deletions cut 4 bases from V and 2 bases from J, with 3 bases between. The CDR3 has 11 residues. Germline V gene data show CDR1 as SNHLY and CDR2 as FYNNEI. CDR3 DNA sequence: TGTGCCAGCAGTGGTGCCTACGAGCAGTACTTC. Protein sequence: CASSGAYEQYF. Full variable domain (remainder filled in from reference TRBV2 and TRBJ2-7): EPEVTQTPSHQVTQMGQEVILRCVPISNHLYFYWYRQILGQKVEFLVSFYNNEISEKSEIFDDQFSVERPDGSNFTLKIRSTKLEDSAMYFCASSGAYEQYFGPGTRLTVT.

J is TRBJ2-5 and V is TRBV15; D possibly corresponds to TRBD2 (7 bases). From germline, CDR1 is LNHNV and CDR2 YYDKDF (reference sequence). CDR3 length: 14 amino acids. The V end lost 5 bases, the J end lost 5 bases, and 15 bases lay between the germline ends. The CDR3 region has the DNA TGTGCCACCAGCCCATACAGGGAGGGGGAGACCCAGTACTTC. The encoded protein is CATSPYREGETQYF.

This chain connects TRBV12-5 to TRBJ2-5; 10 bases line up with TRBD2. There are 13 residues in the CDR3. V shed 7 bases, J shed 5 bases, and the junction held 4 bases outside the gene matches. Per the germline V gene, CDR1 is LGHNT and CDR2 is FRNRAP. Written as DNA, the CDR3 is TGTGCTAGTGCGGCTAGCGGGAGTGAGACCCAGTACTTC. Residues: CASAASGSETQYF.

The chain employs TRBV7-2 and TRBJ2-3; no reliable D call. The CDR3 runs to 14 residues. V was shortened by 4 bases and J by 2 bases, with 10 bases between the two germline ends. From germline, CDR1 is SGHTA and CDR2 FQGNSA. The CDR3 nucleotides read TGTGCCAGCAGCTCAGCCCATCTCACAGATACGCAGTATTTT. Protein sequence: CASSSAHLTDTQYF. The entire variable domain, with the rest obtained from reference TRBV7-2 and TRBJ2-3, is as follows: GAGVSQSPSNKVTEKGKDVELRCDPISGHTALYWYRQSLGQGLEFLIYFQGNSAPDKSGLPSDRFSAERTGGSVSTLTIQRTQQEDSAVYLCASSSAHLTDTQYFGPGTRLTVL.

This chain links TRBV19 with TRBJ2-7; 7 bases are a match to TRBD1. The CDR3 extends over 16 amino acids. The ends lost 2 bases at V and 2 bases at J; junction bases unmatched: 9. The germline V gene has CDR1 LNHDA and CDR2 SQIVND (reference sequence). The CDR3 region has the DNA TGTGCCAGTAGTATAAATCCGGGACAGTTAACCTACGAGCAGTACTTC. Protein sequence: CASSINPGQLTYEQYF.

This CDR3 reads CASSPLQGTKNIQYF. CDR3 nucleotides: TGTGCCAGCAGTCCTCTACAGGGGACCAAAAACATTCAGTACTTC. This chain uses TRBV25-1 with TRBJ2-4; 7 nucleotides line up with TRBD1. The CDR3 is 15 residues long. Germline V gene data show CDR1 as MGHDK and CDR2 as SYGVNS. With 5 bases clipped from V and 2 bases from J, the junction kept 6 bases outside the gene matches.

The rearrangement links TRBV7-8 to TRBJ2-7; 9 bases align to TRBD1. The CDR3 length is 19 residues. In germline, CDR1 is SGHVS, CDR2 FQNEAQ. The V and J ends lost 2 bases and 1 base, in that order; junction bases with no gene match: 15. Here the CDR3 DNA reads TGTGCCAGCAGCTTAAACCGCTTTTACTCGGGACAGGGTTCCTACGAGCAGTACTTC. Its translation is CASSLNRFYSGQGSYEQYF. Full variable domain (remainder filled in from reference TRBV7-8 and TRBJ2-7): GAGVSQSPRYKVAKRGQDVALRCDPISGHVSLFWYQQALGQGPEFLTYFQNEAQLDKSGLPSDRFFAERPEGSVSTLKIQRTQQEDSAVYLCASSLNRFYSGQGSYEQYFGPGTRLTVT.

This clone came up a few times. The rearrangement links TRBV30 to TRBJ1-2; no reliable D call. The CDR3 runs to 13 residues. Germline CDR1 GTSNPN, CDR2 SVGIG (reference sequence). Trimming cost V 0 bases and J 2 bases, with 7 bases left between them. In DNA, the CDR3 is TGTGCCTGGAGTGTAGAAGCGAACTATGGCTACACCTTC. This encodes CAWSVEANYGYTF.

The chain links TRBV29-1 to TRBJ2-7; 11 bases agree with TRBD2. V trimming: 2 bases; J trimming: 5 bases; junction bases outside the gene matches: 5. Germline CDR1 reads SQVTM; CDR2 reads ANQGSEA. The length of the CDR3 is 14 residues. DNA for the CDR3: TGCAGCGTTGAATTTCTGACTAGCGGGAACGAGCAGTACTTC. It specifies CSVEFLTSGNEQYF.

This clone was counted once. The chain is built from TRBV7-3 and TRBJ2-1, with TRBD1 identical over 8 bases. Germline trimming cut 5 bases from V and 13 bases from J; bases unmatched to any gene: 7. The CDR3 length is 12 residues. Germline V gives CDR1 SGHTA, CDR2 FQGTGA. The CDR3 nucleotides read TGTGCCAGCAGCCCGGACAGGGAGGTACAGTTCTTC. As protein: CASSPDREVQFF.

The table lists this clone with a count of one. This chain links TRBV5-1 with TRBJ2-7; D is uncertain. CDR1 is SGHRS, CDR2 YFSETQ, per germline. V lost 3 bases and J lost 2, with 9 bases in between. The CDR3 contains 13 residues. The CDR3 coding sequence is TGCGCCAGCAGCTCGAGGCAGGCCTACGAGCAGTACTTC. Translation gives CASSSRQAYEQYF.

The genes are TRBV7-3 and TRBJ2-7, with 7 nucleotides matching TRBD2. This CDR3 contains 16 residues. Trimming at V came to 5 bases and at J to 5 bases, leaving 15 bases not matched to a gene. The V gene's germline CDR1 is SGHTA and CDR2 FQGTGA. The CDR3 sequence: CASSKAGAGVDDEQYF. CDR3 bases: TGTGCCAGCAGCAAAGCCGGGGCGGGAGTGGACGACGAGCAGTACTTC.

CDR3 nucleotide sequence: TGCGCCAGCAGCCAGGGCGCTTTAGGGGGAGAGACCCAGTACTTC. It specifies CASSQGALGGETQYF. The chain links TRBV4-3 to TRBJ2-5; D may be TRBD1 (6 bases). The CDR3 contains 15 residues. The V gene's germline CDR1 is LGHNA and CDR2 YSLEER. With 3 bases removed from V and 4 bases from J, the gap between germline ends came to 15 bases.

This rearrangement joins TRBV7-9 to TRBJ2-1; D not certain. Germline CDR1 SEHNR, CDR2 FQNEAQ (reference sequence). The CDR3 runs to 12 residues. The V end was cut by 5 bases, the J end by 5 bases, with 7 bases between. The CDR3 spells CASSVNNNEQFF. CDR3 nucleotides: TGTGCCAGCAGCGTGAATAACAATGAGCAGTTCTTC.

V gene TRBV2 combines with J gene TRBJ2-4; 11 bases agree with TRBD2. Germline assignment: CDR1 SNHLY and CDR2 FYNNEI. V trimming: 10 bases; J trimming: 7 bases; junction bases outside the gene matches: 21. CDR3 length: 18 amino acids. CDR3 nucleotides: TGTGCCACACTGTATCTGGGAGTCGATAGCGGGAGGGCGAACATTCAGTACTTC. Translation: CATLYLGVDSGRANIQYF.

The chain carries TRBV9 and TRBJ2-7, with D maybe TRBD2 (6 bases). Per germline, CDR1 SGDLS and CDR2 YYNGEE. The CDR3 runs 17 residues. V was shortened by 0 bases and J by 3 bases, with 19 bases between the two germline ends. The CDR3 coding sequence is TGTGCCAGCAGCGTAGTTTCGCCGGGAGCTGAGGACTACGAGCAGTACTTC. Translating gives CASSVVSPGAEDYEQYF.

Comment on this clone: The same CDR3 also results from other DNA sequences found in this sample. V usage is TRBV14 and J usage is TRBJ1-1, with 8 nucleotides matching TRBD1. V was pared by 9 bases and J by 7 bases, with 4 bases of the junction left unmatched. The CDR3 has 11 residues. CDR1 is SGHDN and CDR2 is FVKESK in the germline V gene. The CDR3: CASKTGDEAFF. CDR3 DNA sequence: TGTGCCAGTAAGACAGGGGATGAAGCTTTCTTT.

This rearrangement joins TRBV5-5 to TRBJ1-3; D remains unclear. V was clipped by 0 bases and J by 1 base, with 8 bases between them. This CDR3 is 15 amino acids long. Germline V gene data show CDR1 as SGHKS and CDR2 as YYEKEE (reference sequence). CDR3 in DNA: TGTGCCAGCAGCTTGGTAACCGGTTCTGGAAACACCATATATTTT. Encoded protein: CASSLVTGSGNTIYF.

The gene calls are TRBV29-1 and TRBJ2-3, with 8 bases aligning to TRBD1. V was pared by 4 bases and J by 4 bases, with 10 bases of the junction left unmatched. The germline V gene encodes CDR1 SQVTM and CDR2 ANQGSEA. The CDR3 consists of 15 residues. CDR3 bases: TGCAGCGTTGTTGCTAGGGGCAGGGGGCCAGATACGCAGTATTTT. It translates to CSVVARGRGPDTQYF.

This clone occurred a few times. This chain links TRBV9 with TRBJ2-6; 9 bases agree with TRBD1. From germline, CDR1 is SGDLS and CDR2 YYNGEE. The CDR3 is 19 residues long. V lost 4 bases and J lost 4; bases outside the gene matches: 15. CDR3 loop: CASSPSGGTGLIGANVLTF. CDR3 sequence (DNA): TGTGCCAGCAGCCCCTCCGGGGGGACAGGGTTAATCGGGGCCAACGTCCTGACTTTC.

The V and J genes are TRBV5-6 and TRBJ2-5; 10 positions agree with TRBD1. The CDR3 sequence is 16 residues long. The germline CDR1 and CDR2 sequences are SGHDT and YYEEEE. V lost 4 bases, J lost 4 bases, and 10 bases stayed unmatched. This CDR3 is CASSLLGQGRGETQYF. In DNA form, the CDR3 reads TGTGCCAGCAGCCTACTGGGACAGGGGCGCGGAGAGACCCAGTACTTC.

CDR3 in amino acids: CASSFGGGGMLFF. CDR3 DNA: TGTGCCAGCAGTTTCGGAGGGGGCGGGATGCTGTTTTTT. The rearrangement joins TRBV27 to TRBJ2-2, with D perhaps TRBD1 (7 bases). This CDR3 is 13 amino acids long. The V and J ends lost 3 bases and 13 bases respectively, with 15 bases between them. CDR1 MNHEY and CDR2 SMNVEV come from the germline V gene (reference sequence).

The chain employs TRBV19 and TRBJ1-6; D not resolved. Germline-derived CDR1 and CDR2 are LNHDA and SQIVND (reference sequence). V was cut by 0 bases and J by 3 bases, with 6 bases left in between. This CDR3 region has 15 residues. The CDR3 region is CASSIDRDYNSPLHF. CDR3 nucleotides: TGTGCCAGTAGTATAGATCGGGACTATAATTCACCCCTCCACTTT.

This chain uses TRBV18 with TRBJ1-5, with D hard to call. Germline CDR1 KGHSH, CDR2 LQKENI. The CDR3 totals 13 residues. The ends were cut back, 5 bases at V and 4 bases at J, with 9 bases in the middle. The CDR3 sequence: CASSEHENQPQHF. The CDR3, as DNA: TGTGCCAGCTCAGAGCATGAGAATCAGCCCCAGCATTTT. The entire variable domain, with the rest obtained from reference TRBV18 and TRBJ1-5, is as follows: NAGVMQNPRHLVRRRGQEARLRCSPMKGHSHVYWYRQLPEEGLKFMVYLQKENIIDESGMPKERFSAEFPKEGPSILRIQQVVRGDSAAYFCASSEHENQPQHFGDGTRLSIL.

The rearrangement links TRBV2 to TRBJ1-1, with no clear D. The CDR3 runs 11 residues. In germline, CDR1 is SNHLY, CDR2 FYNNEI. Trimming removed 8 bases from V and 10 bases from J, with 14 bases in between. CDR3 nucleotides: TGTGCCAGCGGTGGGTTCTCGACAGCTTTCTTT. Protein product: CASGGFSTAFF. The whole variable domain, filled in from reference TRBV2 and TRBJ1-1, reads EPEVTQTPSHQVTQMGQEVILRCVPISNHLYFYWYRQILGQKVEFLVSFYNNEISEKSEIFDDQFSVERPDGSNFTLKIRSTKLEDSAMYFCASGGFSTAFFGQGTRLTVV.

The chain recombines TRBV29-1 with TRBJ2-1; no clear D. This CDR3 has 12 amino acids. The V end was cut by 6 bases, the J end by 10 bases, with 16 bases between. The germline V gene encodes CDR1 SQVTM and CDR2 ANQGSEA. The DNA of the CDR3 is TGCAGCGTCGGTAACATACTTTTGGAGCAGTTCTTC. It encodes CSVGNILLEQFF.